Below are 29 T cell receptor beta chains sequenced from a single sample in a study of human T cells and chemical hapten exposure. Via MiXCR, TCRdb re-called the RACE reads, giving one row per CDR3 protein. The table shows some 330,000 distinct CDR3 sequences, with around 5% occurring only once. Time point denoted: pre-sensitization, week 0. Specified treatment: therapeutic diphenylcyclopropenone sensitization with weekly scalp DPC. Sequenced here: whole blood, sampled in connection with sensitization to the hapten diphenylcyclopropenone (DPC). The receptors come from a woman in her late teens or twenties with alopecia areata. Some clones in this sample may be carry-over from other donors' samples.

This clonotype showed up many times. J is TRBJ1-5 and V is TRBV12-3 or TRBV12-4, with unresolved D. Trimming pared 5 bases from V and 4 bases from J, leaving 15 bases between. CDR3 length equals 15 residues. This CDR3 reads CASSLGRNLNQPQHF. CDR3 DNA sequence: TGTGCCAGCAGTCTCGGCAGGAACCTAAATCAGCCCCAGCATTTT.

CDR3 DNA: TGCAGTGCTAGAGTTATAGGCGAGCAGTACTTC. Its protein is CSARVIGEQYF. V gene TRBV20-1 combines with J gene TRBJ2-7, with unresolved D. Germline CDR1 and CDR2: DFQATT and SNEGSKA (reference sequence). Trimming pared 1 base from V and 6 bases from J, leaving 7 bases between. This CDR3 has 11 amino acids.

The chain employs TRBV6-6 and TRBJ1-6; maybe TRBD1 (6 bases). Germline V gene sequence: CDR1 MNHNY, CDR2 SVGAGI (reference sequence). This CDR3 spans 15 amino acids. V lost 2 bases, J lost 7 bases, and 12 bases lay in between. The CDR3 nucleotides are TGTGCCAGCAGTTACCTTCGGGACAACAATTCACCCCTCCACTTT. Translation gives CASSYLRDNNSPLHF.

This clonotype was detected a few times. This rearrangement joins TRBV29-1 to TRBJ1-2; D is unclear. The length of the CDR3 is 15 residues. CDR1 and CDR2 (germline): SQVTM, ANQGSEA. V dropped 3 bases and J dropped 4 bases, with 18 bases sitting between them. DNA of the CDR3: TGCAGCGTTGATAATACGACGGGAGTCACCTATGGCTACACCTTC. This translates into CSVDNTTGVTYGYTF.

The V gene is TRBV4-3, the J gene TRBJ1-6, with a tentative D call TRBD1 (5 bases). Trimming took off 0 bases at V and 0 bases at J, with 18 bases between the two ends. In germline, CDR1 is LGHNA, CDR2 YSLEER. There are 20 residues in the CDR3. The CDR3, as DNA: TGCGCCAGCAGCCAAGATCACAGGCCTAACCCGAGCTCCTATAATTCACCCCTCCACTTT. Amino acid sequence: CASSQDHRPNPSSYNSPLHF.

The rearrangement links TRBV15 to TRBJ2-7, with 10 positions matching TRBD1. The CDR3 covers 15 residues. The junction had 7 bases not matched to a gene; V was cut back by 5 bases and J by 3 bases. Germline values: CDR1 LNHNV, CDR2 YYDKDF (reference sequence). CDR3 loop: CATSYRTGGNYEQYF. The CDR3 DNA follows: TGTGCCACCAGCTACCGGACAGGGGGGAACTACGAGCAGTACTTC.

This clonotype was observed a handful of times. V gene TRBV28 combines with J gene TRBJ1-1; no clear D. Germline V gene data show CDR1 as MDHEN and CDR2 as SYDVKM. V shed 5 bases and J shed 6 bases, with 19 bases lying between them. This CDR3 spans 15 amino acids. The chain's CDR3 is CASSLKYKGGAEAFF. DNA of the CDR3: TGTGCCAGCAGTCTAAAGTACAAAGGCGGCGCTGAAGCTTTCTTT. Full variable domain (rest looked up from reference TRBV28 and TRBJ1-1): DVKVTQSSRYLVKRTGEKVFLECVQDMDHENMFWYRQDPGLGLRLIYFSYDVKMKEKGDIPEGYSVSREKKERFSLILESASTNQTSMYLCASSLKYKGGAEAFFGQGTRLTVV.

This clonotype was counted ten times or more. This chain joins TRBV12-3 or TRBV12-4 and TRBJ1-1; weak D call: TRBD1 (5 bases). V lost 1 base and J lost 11, with 11 bases in between. This CDR3 region has 12 residues. The CDR3 bases are TGTGCCAGCAGTTTAGAACAGGAAGGGGCTTTCTTT. Its protein is CASSLEQEGAFF.

The sample holds a few counts of this clonotype. V is TRBV14 and J is TRBJ1-4; D ambiguous. The CDR3 covers 15 residues. The V gene's germline CDR1 is SGHDN and CDR2 FVKESK. V was cut by 0 bases and J by 5 bases, with 10 bases left in between. This CDR3 reads CASSQDWKGNEKLFF. The CDR3 region has the DNA TGTGCCAGCAGCCAAGATTGGAAGGGAAATGAAAAACTGTTTTTT.

This clonotype was detected ten times or more. The chain employs TRBV7-2 and TRBJ2-7; 11 positions match TRBD2. The germline V gene has CDR1 SGHTA and CDR2 FQGNSA. The CDR3 totals 15 residues. J lost 3 bases, V lost 6 bases, and 7 bases had no gene match. The DNA for the CDR3 is TGTGCCAGCAGTTATACTAGCGGGGGTTTCTACGAGCAGTACTTC. Its translation is CASSYTSGGFYEQYF. Drawing the rest from reference TRBV7-2 and TRBJ2-7, the complete variable domain is GAGVSQSPSNKVTEKGKDVELRCDPISGHTALYWYRQSLGQGLEFLIYFQGNSAPDKSGLPSDRFSAERTGGSVSTLTIQRTQQEDSAVYLCASSYTSGGFYEQYFGPGTRLTVT.

The chain recombines TRBV20-1 with TRBJ2-3, with 7 bases that match TRBD2. Germline V gives CDR1 DFQATT, CDR2 SNEGSKA (reference sequence). V lost 0 bases, J lost 1 base, and 7 bases stayed unmatched. The CDR3 sequence is 16 residues long. CDR3 in amino acids: CSARDRRGGGTDTQYF. The CDR3 DNA reads as TGCAGTGCTAGAGATCGGAGGGGAGGGGGCACAGATACGCAGTATTTT.

The sample holds a few counts of this clonotype. The V call is TRBV12-3 or TRBV12-4, the J call TRBJ1-4; D call uncertain. The CDR3 extends over 16 amino acids. V dropped 6 bases and J dropped 5 bases, with 19 bases sitting between them. The CDR3, as DNA: TGTGCCAGCAGCTCAAAAGGAGAGCTCGGGAATGAAAAACTGTTTTTT. Protein: CASSSKGELGNEKLFF.

The table lists this clonotype with a few counts. This chain connects TRBV20-1 to TRBJ1-6; D is ambiguous. The CDR3 covers 16 residues. V was pared by 0 bases and J by 0 bases, with 9 bases between. The germline CDR1 and CDR2 sequences are DFQATT and SNEGSKA (reference sequence). CDR3 loop: CSARDPRSSYNSPLHF. CDR3 nucleotides: TGCAGTGCTAGAGATCCTAGGAGCTCCTATAATTCACCCCTCCACTTT.

In its sample, this clonotype was seen a few times. V usage is TRBV21-1 and J usage is TRBJ2-7; TRBD2, as called in the table, went unchecked against the DNA. TRBV21-1 is recorded as a pseudogene. This CDR3 spans 16 amino acids. The DNA for the CDR3 is TGTGCCAGCAGCAAAGTGAGGCACGGGCCGCCCTACGAGCAGTACTTC. Its translation: CASSKVRHGPPYEQYF.

J is TRBJ1-5 and V is TRBV6-6, with TRBD1 as a possible D gene (6 bases). The CDR3 extends over 15 amino acids. Germline CDR1 reads MNHNY; CDR2 reads SVGAGI (reference sequence). The ends were cut back, 8 bases at V and 6 bases at J, with 20 bases in the middle. CDR3 loop: CASAKGEAEGQPQHF. The CDR3 region has the DNA TGTGCCAGCGCCAAGGGGGAGGCTGAAGGTCAGCCCCAGCATTTT.

The chain links TRBV3-1 to TRBJ2-5, with D maybe TRBD2 (6 bases). Germline V CDR1 and CDR2: LGHDT, YNNKEL (reference sequence). Trimming took off 1 base at V and 3 bases at J, with 9 bases between the two ends. The CDR3 consists of 14 residues. The CDR3 sequence: CASSQGGVEETQYF. DNA of the CDR3: TGTGCCAGCAGCCAAGGCGGGGTTGAAGAGACCCAGTACTTC.

There are a few counts of this clonotype. The V and J genes are TRBV20-1 and TRBJ2-5, with D hard to call. Germline loops: CDR1 DFQATT, CDR2 SNEGSKA (reference sequence). The CDR3 length is 14 residues. Trimming stripped 0 bases from V and 1 base from J, with 9 bases between. The CDR3: CSARDPQVQETQYF. In DNA form, the CDR3 reads TGCAGTGCTAGAGATCCTCAGGTCCAAGAGACCCAGTACTTC.

The chain employs TRBV12-3 or TRBV12-4 and TRBJ1-2, with a possible D match to TRBD1 (5 bases). V was cut by 3 bases and J by 7 bases, with 21 bases left in between. CDR3 length: 16 residues. CDR3 region: CASSFGAFTNRPGYTF. The CDR3 coding sequence is TGTGCCAGCAGTTTCGGGGCGTTTACCAATCGGCCTGGCTACACCTTC.

In this sample, this clonotype turned up many times. The V and J genes are TRBV5-1 and TRBJ1-1, with D possibly being TRBD1 (5 bases). Germline CDR1 is SGHRS and CDR2 is YFSETQ. This CDR3 has 14 amino acids. With 4 bases removed from V and 0 bases from J, the gap between germline ends came to 10 bases. The CDR3 loop is CASSIGAVNTEAFF. The CDR3 DNA sequence: TGCGCCAGCAGCATAGGGGCGGTGAACACTGAAGCTTTCTTT.

In its sample, this clonotype was seen a few times. This chain joins TRBV10-3 and TRBJ1-1; TRBD1 agrees at 8 bases. This CDR3 spans 14 amino acids. V trimming: 6 bases; J trimming: 1 base; junction bases outside the gene matches: 4. Germline CDR1 is ENHRY and CDR2 is SYGVKD. The DNA for the CDR3 is TGTGCCATCAGGGACAGGGATGGGAACACTGAAGCTTTCTTT. Protein: CAIRDRDGNTEAFF.

This clonotype was counted at least ten times. The chain is built from TRBV29-1 and TRBJ2-5; TRBD1 or TRBD2 may be the D gene (6 bases each). This CDR3 contains 15 residues. V lost 0 bases to trimming and J lost 5 bases, with 16 bases between them. Looked up from germline, CDR1 is SQVTM and CDR2 is ANQGSEA. In DNA, the CDR3 is TGCAGCGTTGAAGATCGAGGGGGGCGGGATGAGACCCAGTACTTC. Its translation: CSVEDRGGRDETQYF.

V usage is TRBV28 and J usage is TRBJ1-4; TRBD1 matches 7 bases. The germline V gene encodes CDR1 MDHEN and CDR2 SYDVKM. The CDR3 is 15 residues long. The V and J ends lost 8 bases and 0 bases, in that order; junction bases with no gene match: 6. The CDR3 protein is CASRQGGATNEKLFF. The CDR3 region has the DNA TGTGCCAGCCGACAGGGAGGAGCAACTAATGAAAAACTGTTTTTT.

The genes are TRBV7-2 and TRBJ2-1; D remains ambiguous. Germline CDR1 and CDR2: SGHTA and FQGNSA. Between the trimmed V and J ends, which lost 5 bases and 4 bases, there was a span of 6 bases. The CDR3 extends over 12 amino acids. The CDR3 spells CASSRLYNEQFF. In DNA form, the CDR3 reads TGTGCCAGCAGCCGACTGTACAATGAGCAGTTCTTC. Based on the CDR3 plus reference TRBV7-2 and TRBJ2-1, the full variable domain is GAGVSQSPSNKVTEKGKDVELRCDPISGHTALYWYRQSLGQGLEFLIYFQGNSAPDKSGLPSDRFSAERTGGSVSTLTIQRTQQEDSAVYLCASSRLYNEQFFGPGTRLTVL.

The sample holds many counts of this clonotype. The rearrangement links TRBV7-9 to TRBJ2-1, with 8 nucleotides matching TRBD1. J was trimmed by 3 bases and V by 5 bases; bases with no gene match: 9. Germline V lookup: CDR1 SEHNR, CDR2 FQNEAQ (reference sequence). The length of the CDR3 is 16 residues. CDR3 residues: CASSAPGQAFYNEQFF. For the CDR3, the DNA is TGTGCCAGCAGCGCACCGGGACAGGCTTTCTACAATGAGCAGTTCTTC.

The J gene is TRBJ2-7, the V gene TRBV4-3; D possibly corresponds to TRBD2 (5 bases). Germline CDR1 LGHNA, CDR2 YSLEER. The V gene lost 4 bases and the J gene lost 3 bases, with 16 bases spanning the gap. The CDR3 is made up of 15 amino acids. The chain's CDR3 is CASSRSMDWNYEQYF. The DNA of the CDR3 is TGCGCCAGCAGCCGGTCTATGGACTGGAACTACGAGCAGTACTTC.

This clonotype was counted ten times or more. The chain joins TRBV6-4 to TRBJ2-3; D remains ambiguous. Germline CDR1 and CDR2: MRHNA and SNTAGT. The CDR3 runs 14 residues. V lost 6 bases and J lost 4, with 14 bases in between. The CDR3 bases are TGTGCCAGCAGCGTAAATGGGTTAGCAGATACGCAGTATTTT. Translation: CASSVNGLADTQYF.

This clonotype appeared many times. The chain has TRBV7-9 and TRBJ1-5; weak D call: TRBD1 (6 bases). The germline CDR1 and CDR2 sequences are SEHNR and FQNEAQ (reference sequence). This CDR3 is 13 amino acids long. Trimming removed 1 base at V and 5 bases at J, with 6 bases between. The CDR3 sequence: CASSLGQDQPQHF. The CDR3 region has the DNA TGTGCCAGCAGCTTAGGACAGGATCAGCCCCAGCATTTT.

This clonotype was seen at least ten times. The CDR3 DNA sequence: TGTGCCAGCAGCGGACTTGGAGATACGCAGTATTTT. It is translated as CASSGLGDTQYF. The chain uses TRBV6-4 and TRBJ2-3; a possible D gene is TRBD2 (5 bases). This CDR3 has 12 amino acids. Germline values: CDR1 MRHNA, CDR2 SNTAGT. V lost 6 bases to trimming and J lost 5 bases, with 9 bases between them.

The V gene is TRBV6-1, the J gene TRBJ1-1; unclear D gene. Germline CDR1 reads MNHNS; CDR2 reads SASEGT. The CDR3 is 13 residues long. Trimming cost V 6 bases and J 1 base, with 9 bases left between them. The CDR3 region has the DNA TGTGCCAGCAGCATCACAGAGAACACTGAAGCTTTCTTT. Its protein product is CASSITENTEAFF.